This T cell receptor beta chain was documented in a study of shared clonotypes between healthy human individuals. Study-level points and caveats: Naive subsets usually exceeded memory subsets in estimated richness. Expectations were that clonotype sharing among donors would be affected by sequencing depth. Four donors held about 5.1% of naive CD4 clonotypes in common.

Several immunoSEQ plates received, in even portions, the genomic DNA of each subset. Clones were read by immunoSEQ multiplex PCR, and TCRdb kept only the in-frame ones, dropping some. This table has 1,400,000 or so clones, 98% appearing once. Note on this clone: Its matching antigen is unknown.

CDR3 length: 15 amino acids. Germline V gene lookup returns CDR1 SEHNR and CDR2 FQNEAQ (reference sequence). V shed 2 bases, J shed 6 bases, and the junction held 8 bases outside the gene matches. The receptor comes from a man aged 25 to 40 in good health. The specimen was naive CD4+ T cells sorted from blood. Stated subset: CD45RA+ positively selected. The gene calls are TRBV7-9 and TRBJ1-2; 8 positions agree with TRBD1. The CDR3 nucleotides are TGTGCCAGCAGCTTAAGGAACAGGGGGATGCATGGCTACACCTTC. This gives the protein CASSLRNRGMHGYTF.